This note documents a single T cell receptor beta chain sequence. In the original workflow: Nucleated cell counts were estimated from reference gene primer amplification. Generated by immunoSEQ multiplex PCR, the TCRdb table keeps only in-frame clones and is missing some. That table supplies the V and J calls and clone size; D and trimming were determined from the DNA. The sample yields tens of thousands of clones, about 90% seen once. This sample was taken from a study of blood T cell repertoires in COVID-19. CDR1 and CDR2 from the germline V gene are KGHDR and SFDVKD. Trimming cost V 9 bases and J 10 bases, with 14 bases left between them. The CDR3 extends over 11 amino acids.

The sample was peripheral blood. The clonotype was recovered from a woman of 80 years or more with COVID-19, enrolled during active disease. The chain combines TRBV24-1 with TRBJ1-1; no clear D. CDR3 DNA sequence: TGTGCCACCTCCGCGGCACATGGAGCTTTCTTT. Translated: CATSAAHGAFF.